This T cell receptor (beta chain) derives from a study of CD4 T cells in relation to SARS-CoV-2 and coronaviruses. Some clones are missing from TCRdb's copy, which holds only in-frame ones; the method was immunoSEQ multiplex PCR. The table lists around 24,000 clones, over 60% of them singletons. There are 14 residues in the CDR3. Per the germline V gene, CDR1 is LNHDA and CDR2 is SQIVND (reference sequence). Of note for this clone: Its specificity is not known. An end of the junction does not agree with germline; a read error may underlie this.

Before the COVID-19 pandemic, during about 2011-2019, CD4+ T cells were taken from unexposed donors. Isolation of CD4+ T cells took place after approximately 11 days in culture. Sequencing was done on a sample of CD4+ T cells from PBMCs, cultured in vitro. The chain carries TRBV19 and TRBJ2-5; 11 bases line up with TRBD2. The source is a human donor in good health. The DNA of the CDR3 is TGTGCCAGTAGTGCCGCCGGGACTAGCGGAGTCCCCCACTTC. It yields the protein CASSAAGTSGVPHF.